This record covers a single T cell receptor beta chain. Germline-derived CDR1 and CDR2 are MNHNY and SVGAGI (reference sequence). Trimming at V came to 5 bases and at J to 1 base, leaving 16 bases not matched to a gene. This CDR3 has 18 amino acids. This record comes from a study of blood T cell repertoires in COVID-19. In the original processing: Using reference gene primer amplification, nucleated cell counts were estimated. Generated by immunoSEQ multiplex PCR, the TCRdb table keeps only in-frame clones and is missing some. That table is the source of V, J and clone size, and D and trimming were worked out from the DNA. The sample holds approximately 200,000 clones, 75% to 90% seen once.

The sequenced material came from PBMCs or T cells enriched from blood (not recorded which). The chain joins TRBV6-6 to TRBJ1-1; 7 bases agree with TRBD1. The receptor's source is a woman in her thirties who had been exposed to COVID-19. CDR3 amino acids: CASSPQAGTAHGNTEAFF. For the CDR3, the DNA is TGTGCCAGCAGTCCGCAGGCCGGGACAGCACACGGGAACACTGAAGCTTTCTTT.